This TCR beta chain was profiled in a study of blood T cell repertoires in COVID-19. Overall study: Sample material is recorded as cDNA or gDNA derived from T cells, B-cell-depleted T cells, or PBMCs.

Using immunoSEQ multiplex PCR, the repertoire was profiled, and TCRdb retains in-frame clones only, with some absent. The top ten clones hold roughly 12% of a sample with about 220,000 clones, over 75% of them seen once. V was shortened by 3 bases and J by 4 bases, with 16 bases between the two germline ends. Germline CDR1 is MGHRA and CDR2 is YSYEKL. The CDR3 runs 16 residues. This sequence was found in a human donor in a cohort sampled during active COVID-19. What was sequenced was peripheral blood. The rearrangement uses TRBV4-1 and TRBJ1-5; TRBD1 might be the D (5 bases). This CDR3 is CASSQNRDSRNQPQHF. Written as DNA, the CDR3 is TGCGCCAGCAGCCAGAATAGGGACTCACGGAATCAGCCCCAGCATTTT.